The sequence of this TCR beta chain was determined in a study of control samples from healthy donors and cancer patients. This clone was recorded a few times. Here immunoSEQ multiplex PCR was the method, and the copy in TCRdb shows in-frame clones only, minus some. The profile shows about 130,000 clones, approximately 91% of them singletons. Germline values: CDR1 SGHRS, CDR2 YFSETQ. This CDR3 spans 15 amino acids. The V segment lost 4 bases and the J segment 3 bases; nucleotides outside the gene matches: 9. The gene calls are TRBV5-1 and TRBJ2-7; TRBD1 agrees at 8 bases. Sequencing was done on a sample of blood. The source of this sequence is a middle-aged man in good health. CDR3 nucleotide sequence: TGCGCCAGCAGCATGCGGACAGGGAGTGGCTACGAGCAGTACTTC. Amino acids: CASSMRTGSGYEQYF.